This T cell receptor (beta chain) was profiled in a study of radiation and T cells in renal cell carcinoma (dated by TCRdb to 2019 to 2021). For the study in its entirety: A total of around 50 samples underwent TCR beta sequencing, made up of approximately 26 tumors and about 27 peripheral blood samples. A total of 3.5 million to 4.5 million unique CDR3 nucleotide sequences, encoding more than 2 million unique CDR3 amino acid sequences, were found across all 50 or so samples. The last blood draw happened 4 weeks after radiation, timed to coincide with nephrectomy.

Notes on this clone: Its antigen is unknown. No base-level quality is on record; no much larger clone is a single base apart.

Taken with the paper, the label for time point translates to: blood 4 weeks post-SBRT, at nephrectomy. The treatment or condition label on this specimen signifies: 15 Gy SBRT to primary tumor, nephrectomy 4 weeks later. Samples came from a clinical trial, in which primary renal cell carcinomas received 15 Gy stereotactic body radiation therapy followed by nephrectomy 4 weeks later. To follow tumor-enriched clonotypes, peripheral blood was collected serially from radiation-treated patients at baseline and again at 2 weeks and 4 weeks after SBRT. Every patient's renal cell carcinoma showed clear cell pathology. Genomic DNA for TCR sequencing was prepared using the QIAamp DNA Blood Mini Kit (Qiagen). Only samples passing all quality control checks were included in the analyses. Following the manufacturer's recommendations, the immunoSEQ kit was used to generate TCR beta libraries from genomic DNA. For library preparation, a first multiplex PCR was performed with proprietary primers, followed by a second PCR in which unique barcodes were added, and bead cleanups were performed after each round. Each sample batch included a kit-provided positive control reaction and a negative control reaction. The final libraries underwent checking on an Agilent 4200 TapeStation D1000 ScreenTape, volumetric pooling, and quantification by qPCR. An Illumina NextSeq500 fitted with a MidOutput 150-cycle cartridge performed the sequencing, running 156 Read1 cycles and 15 Index1 cycles with the kit's custom primers. The pooled library was loaded at approximately 0.99 pM, and 20% PhiX control was spiked in. As for the original processing: Vendor-processed data were analyzed in R, with a clonotype defined as all T cells sharing the same CDR3 nucleotide sequence. For clone abundance analyses, frequencies were normalized to the 10,000 most abundant clones in each sample. Before analysis, public T cell clones were removed, and these numbered fewer than six per sample on average. Tumor-enriched and baseline blood-enriched clonotypes were defined by at least a 32-fold difference in abundance between compartments. A beta-binomial differential abundance model was used to identify clonotypes that were expanded or contracted between blood time points. Similarity between tumor and blood repertoires was quantified using the Baroni-Urbani and Buser coefficient, and groups were compared with two-tailed Wilcoxon tests in R. TCRdb took this table from immuneACCESS and kept in-frame rearrangements with V and J called. Such tables lack part of the clones; where checked against another copy, unresolved V genes explain under half of the gap, and the rest is unexplained. The V and J calls and clone size are taken from that table; D and trimming were inferred from the DNA. This sample comprises tens of thousands of clones, less than 90% of them detected only once. The ten biggest clones cover 2.4% of the sample.

Trimming removed 5 bases from V and 0 bases from J; the gene matches leave 6 bases unexplained. CDR1 and CDR2, per the germline V gene, are SQVTM and ANQGSEA. From the cysteine up to the phenylalanine, the CDR3 has a length of 15 residues. Of all the DNA, just the CDR3 is kept, 45 bases in frame from base 1. Broader findings and caveats from the paper: The single-armed trial design could not address effects of radiation dose or scheduling on the TCR repertoire. Changes in the blood repertoire were not tracked past 4 weeks after treatment. In blood, the top tumor clonotypes increased between baseline and 2 weeks post-radiation and then shrank by 4 weeks, which suggests that tumor-resident clones expanded only transiently. Because pretreatment tumor biopsies were not available, the baseline intratumoral presence of clonotypes could not be determined.

This chain joins TRBV29-1 to TRBJ2-1, with 8 bases in between that match TRBD1. The source is a woman aged 55 to 70 with renal cell carcinoma. The material was blood, obtained from a patient whose treatment included radiotherapy and nephrectomy. The CDR3 protein is CSVNGQGISYNEQFF. The DNA reads TGCAGCGTTAATGGACAGGGAATCTCCTACAATGAGCAGTTCTTC.